The 18 T cell receptor beta chains given below trace back to one sample, sequenced in a study of T cell repertoires in cytomegalovirus infection (dated by TCRdb to about 2019). Sequencer: Illumina HiSeq 1500. TCRdb reprocessed the public reads (quality trimming at Q25 with fastp, clone calling with MiXCR) and kept in-frame beta chains. Each CDR3 protein appears once, grouped with its most common genes and DNA. For this sample the table gives about 300,000 distinct CDR3 sequences, of which around 10% were detected only once. Of the sample, approximately 2.4% falls within the top ten clones. Material: PBMCs. These receptors all come from a human donor in good health (CMV status not recorded). Some clones in this sample may be carry-over from other donors' samples.

This clonotype was seen repeatedly, ten times or more. The chain carries TRBV6-1 and TRBJ2-5; tentatively, D is TRBD1 or TRBD2 (5 bases each). Germline lookup yields CDR1 MNHNS and CDR2 SASEGT. The CDR3 totals 12 residues. Trimming took 8 bases from V and 3 from J, leaving 10 bases between them. CDR3 amino acids: CASREGKETQYF. The CDR3 nucleotides are TGTGCCAGCCGAGAGGGGAAAGAGACCCAGTACTTC.

This clonotype has a count of ten or more. The rearrangement uses TRBV7-2 and TRBJ2-1, with TRBD1 matching 9 bases. Germline lookup yields CDR1 SGHTA and CDR2 FQGNSA. Trimming cost V 4 bases and J 6 bases; bases outside gene matches: 4. This CDR3 contains 14 residues. This CDR3 is CASSSRDRVNEQFF. Written as DNA, the CDR3 is TGTGCCAGCAGCTCGCGGGACAGGGTCAATGAGCAGTTCTTC. Together with reference TRBV7-2 and TRBJ2-1, the CDR3 gives the full variable domain: GAGVSQSPSNKVTEKGKDVELRCDPISGHTALYWYRQSLGQGLEFLIYFQGNSAPDKSGLPSDRFSAERTGGSVSTLTIQRTQQEDSAVYLCASSSRDRVNEQFFGPGTRLTVL.

About this clonotype: At one of its ends the junction is not consistent with the germline gene, which may arise from a read error. The chain joins TRBV14 to TRBJ1-6; D unclear. The CDR3 extends over 16 amino acids. Looked up from germline, CDR1 is SGHDN and CDR2 is FVKESK. For the CDR3, the DNA is TGCGCCAGCAGCCAACGGCCCCCGGGAGCGAATTCACCCCTCCACTTT. The encoded protein is CASSQRPPGANSPLHF.

The chain couples TRBV20-1 to TRBJ1-2; 11 bases map to TRBD1. Trimming took 5 bases from V and 3 from J; bases not matched to a gene: 5. The CDR3 extends over 14 amino acids. CDR1 is DFQATT, CDR2 SNEGSKA, per germline (reference sequence). CDR3 coding DNA: TGCAGTGCTGTAAGGGACAGGGGGGACTATGGCTACACCTTC. Protein sequence: CSAVRDRGDYGYTF.

This chain joins TRBV29-1 and TRBJ1-2; D is perhaps TRBD1 (5 bases). The CDR3 has 13 amino acids. The V end lost 2 bases, the J end lost 6 bases, and 13 bases lay between the germline ends. The germline gives CDR1 SQVTM, CDR2 ANQGSEA. The CDR3 bases are TGCAGCGTTGAATCCAGGGTTGAGGATGGCTACACCTTC. Translated: CSVESRVEDGYTF. The full variable domain, with the rest looked up from reference TRBV29-1 and TRBJ1-2, is SAVISQKPSRDICQRGTSLTIQCQVDSQVTMMFWYRQQPGQSLTLIATANQGSEATYESGFVIDKFPISRPNLTFSTLTVSNMSPEDSSIYLCSVESRVEDGYTFGSGTRLTVV.

The V call is TRBV7-6, the J call TRBJ1-2; D is perhaps TRBD1 (5 bases). Trimming stripped 5 bases from V and 0 bases from J, with 13 bases between. Looked up from germline, CDR1 is SGHVS and CDR2 is FNYEAQ. The CDR3 loop spans 15 amino acids. The CDR3, as DNA: TGTGCCAGCAGCGCAGAACGAGGGGCTAACTATGGCTACACCTTC. Encoded protein: CASSAERGANYGYTF.

This chain joins TRBV6-6 and TRBJ2-3; D tentatively fits TRBD1 or TRBD2 (6 bases each). Trimming shortened V by 5 bases and J by 8 bases, and 11 bases separated the two germline ends. From germline, CDR1 is MNHNY and CDR2 SVGAGI (reference sequence). The CDR3 consists of 12 residues. The CDR3 protein is CASSPGGVTQYF. CDR3 sequence (DNA): TGTGCCAGCAGTCCCGGGGGCGTTACGCAGTATTTT.

This clonotype was observed many times. V usage is TRBV12-3 or TRBV12-4 and J usage is TRBJ2-7; D may be TRBD1 (7 bases). V shed 0 bases and J shed 6 bases, with 9 bases lying between them. This CDR3 has 13 residues. In nucleotides, the CDR3 is TGTGCCAGCAGTTTAGCCAGGGGGGCCGAGCAGTACTTC. It is translated as CASSLARGAEQYF.

This clonotype appeared many times. The genes are TRBV7-9 and TRBJ2-5; no reliable D call. Germline CDR1 is SEHNR and CDR2 is FQNEAQ (reference sequence). Trimming cost V 1 base and J 1 base, with 10 bases left between them. This CDR3 region has 15 residues. CDR3 nucleotides: TGTGCCAGCAGCTTAGATTCGGGCAGCCAAGAGACCCAGTACTTC. It specifies CASSLDSGSQETQYF. The full variable domain, in which reference TRBV7-9 and TRBJ2-5 provide the parts outside the CDR3, is DTGVSQNPRHKITKRGQNVTFRCDPISEHNRLYWYRQTLGQGPEFLTYFQNEAQLEKSRLLSDRFSAERPKGSFSTLEIQRTEQGDSAMYLCASSLDSGSQETQYFGPGTRLLVL.

The CDR3 here is CASSYINRGETQYF. The CDR3 DNA reads as TGTGCCAGCAGTTATATTAACCGGGGTGAGACCCAGTACTTC. The J gene is TRBJ2-5, the V gene TRBV3-1, with D possibly being TRBD2 (5 bases). CDR1 and CDR2 (germline): LGHDT, YNNKEL (reference sequence). Deletions cut 6 bases from V and 5 bases from J, with 16 bases between. The CDR3 consists of 14 residues.

This clonotype came up many times. The J gene is TRBJ2-7, the V gene TRBV29-1; D is tentatively TRBD1 or TRBD2 (6 bases each). The germline V and J ends were trimmed by 2 bases and 7 bases, with 18 bases remaining between them. The CDR3 is made up of 14 amino acids. Germline V gene lookup returns CDR1 SQVTM and CDR2 ANQGSEA. The CDR3 sequence is CSVERGAFREEQYF. In DNA form, the CDR3 reads TGCAGCGTTGAAAGGGGGGCCTTCCGGGAGGAGCAGTACTTC.

This clonotype was observed at least ten times. The genes are TRBV6-5 and TRBJ2-5, with TRBD2 matching over 12 bases. In germline, CDR1 is MNHEY, CDR2 SVGAGI. The CDR3 extends over 17 amino acids. J gave up 1 base and V 5 bases, and 8 bases lay outside the gene matches. This chain's CDR3 is CASSPLSTSGGQETQYF. CDR3 bases: TGTGCCAGCAGTCCTCTTTCGACTAGCGGGGGCCAAGAGACCCAGTACTTC.

This clonotype was observed a handful of times. The chain combines TRBV14 with TRBJ2-5; no clear D. V was clipped by 0 bases and J by 2 bases, with 10 bases between them. The CDR3 contains 15 residues. CDR1 SGHDN and CDR2 FVKESK come from the germline V gene. CDR3 protein: CASSQDWVLQETQYF. DNA of the CDR3: TGTGCCAGCAGCCAAGACTGGGTTCTACAAGAGACCCAGTACTTC.

In this sample, this clonotype turned up many times. V usage is TRBV9 and J usage is TRBJ1-1, with 7 bases fitting TRBD1. The CDR3 is 15 amino acids. V dropped 0 bases and J dropped 1; count of bases not matched to a gene: 3. Germline loops: CDR1 SGDLS, CDR2 YYNGEE. The CDR3: CASSVGGQTNTEAFF. DNA of the CDR3: TGTGCCAGCAGCGTAGGGGGACAGACGAACACTGAAGCTTTCTTT.

This clonotype was counted ten times or more. The V and J genes are TRBV7-6 and TRBJ2-7; 11 bases line up with TRBD2. Germline CDR1 and CDR2: SGHVS and FNYEAQ. The CDR3 sequence is 19 residues long. Germline trimming cut 5 bases from V and 1 base from J; bases unmatched to any gene: 16. The CDR3, as DNA: TGTGCCAGCAGCCGACGGGAAACTAGCGGGGGCTATAGATCCTACGAGCAGTACTTC. Amino acids: CASSRRETSGGYRSYEQYF.

This sequence joins TRBV20-1 and TRBJ2-7, with a weak D call TRBD2 (5 bases). Germline values: CDR1 DFQATT, CDR2 SNEGSKA (reference sequence). The CDR3 totals 13 residues. Here the CDR3 DNA reads TGCAGTACTAGATACCGGACGTCCTACGAGCAGTACGTC. Translating it yields CSTRYRTSYEQYV.

This clonotype was seen many times. The chain links TRBV7-2 to TRBJ1-6, with TRBD1 matching over 10 bases. CDR3 length: 14 amino acids. Trimming took 5 bases from V and 9 from J; bases not matched to a gene: 4. Germline V gene data show CDR1 as SGHTA and CDR2 as FQGNSA. In DNA, the CDR3 is TGTGCCAGCAGCATCCGGGACAGGGGTTCACCCCTCCACTTT. Amino acids: CASSIRDRGSPLHF.

At least ten counts were recorded for this clonotype. The V call is TRBV29-1, the J call TRBJ2-7; a weak D match, TRBD1 (6 bases). The V and J ends lost 6 bases and 0 bases respectively, with 15 bases between them. Germline V CDR1 and CDR2: SQVTM, ANQGSEA. The CDR3 is made up of 14 amino acids. CDR3 coding DNA: TGCAGCGTCCTTCCCCGGGACAACTCCTACGAGCAGTACTTC. Translation gives CSVLPRDNSYEQYF.